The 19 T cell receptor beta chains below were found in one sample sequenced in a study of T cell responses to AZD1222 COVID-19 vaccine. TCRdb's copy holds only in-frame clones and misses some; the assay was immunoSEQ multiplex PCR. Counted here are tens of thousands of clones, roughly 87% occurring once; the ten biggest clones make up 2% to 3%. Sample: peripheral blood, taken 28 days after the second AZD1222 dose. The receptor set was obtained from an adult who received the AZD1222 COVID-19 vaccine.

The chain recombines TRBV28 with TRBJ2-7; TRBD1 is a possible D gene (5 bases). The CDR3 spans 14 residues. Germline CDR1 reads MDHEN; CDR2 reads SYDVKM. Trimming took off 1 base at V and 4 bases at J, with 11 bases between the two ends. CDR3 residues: CASSLYGDSYEQYF. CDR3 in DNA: TGTGCCAGCAGTTTATATGGCGACAGTTACGAGCAGTACTTC.

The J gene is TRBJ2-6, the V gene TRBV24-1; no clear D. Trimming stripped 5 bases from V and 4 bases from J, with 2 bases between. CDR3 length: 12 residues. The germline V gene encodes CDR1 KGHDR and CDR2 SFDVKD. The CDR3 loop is CATSGGANVLTF. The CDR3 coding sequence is TGTGCCACCAGTGGGGGGGCCAACGTCCTGACTTTC.

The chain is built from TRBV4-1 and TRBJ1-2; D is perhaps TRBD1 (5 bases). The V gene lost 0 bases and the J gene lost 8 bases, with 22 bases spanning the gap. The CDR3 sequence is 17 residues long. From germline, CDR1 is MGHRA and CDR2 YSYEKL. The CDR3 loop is CASSQDPPGTVLEGYTF. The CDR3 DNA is TGCGCCAGCAGCCAAGATCCCCCAGGGACGGTTTTAGAGGGCTACACCTTC.

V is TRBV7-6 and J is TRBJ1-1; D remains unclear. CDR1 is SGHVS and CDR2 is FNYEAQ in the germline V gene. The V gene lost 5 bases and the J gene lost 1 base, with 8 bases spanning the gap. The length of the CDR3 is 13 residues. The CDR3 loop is CASSPGGNTEAFF. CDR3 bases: TGTGCCAGCAGCCCCGGTGGGAACACTGAAGCTTTCTTT.

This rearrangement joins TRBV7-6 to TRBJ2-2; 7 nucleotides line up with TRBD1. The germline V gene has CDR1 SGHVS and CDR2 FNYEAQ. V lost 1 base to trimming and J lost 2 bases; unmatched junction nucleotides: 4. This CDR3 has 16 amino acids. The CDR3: CASSLEGGLNTGELFF. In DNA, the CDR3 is TGTGCCAGCAGCTTAGAAGGGGGCCTTAACACCGGGGAGCTGTTTTTT.

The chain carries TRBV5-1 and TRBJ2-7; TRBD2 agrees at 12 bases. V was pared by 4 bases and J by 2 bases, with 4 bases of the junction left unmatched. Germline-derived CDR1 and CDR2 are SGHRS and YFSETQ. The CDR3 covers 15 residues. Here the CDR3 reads CASSRTSGTPYEQYF. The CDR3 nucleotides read TGCGCCAGCAGCCGGACTAGCGGGACTCCCTACGAGCAGTACTTC.

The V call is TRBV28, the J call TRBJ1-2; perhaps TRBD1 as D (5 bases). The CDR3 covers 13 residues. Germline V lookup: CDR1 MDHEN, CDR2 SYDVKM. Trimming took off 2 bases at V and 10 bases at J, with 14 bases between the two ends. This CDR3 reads CASSLNPHRYYTF. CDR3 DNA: TGTGCCAGCAGTTTAAATCCCCACAGGTACTACACCTTC.

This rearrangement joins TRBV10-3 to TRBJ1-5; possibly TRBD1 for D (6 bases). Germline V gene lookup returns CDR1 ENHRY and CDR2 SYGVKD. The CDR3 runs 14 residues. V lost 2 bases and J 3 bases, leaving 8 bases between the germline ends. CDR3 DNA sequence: TGTGCCATCAGTGAGACAGGGCCCAATCAGCCCCAGCATTTT. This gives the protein CAISETGPNQPQHF.

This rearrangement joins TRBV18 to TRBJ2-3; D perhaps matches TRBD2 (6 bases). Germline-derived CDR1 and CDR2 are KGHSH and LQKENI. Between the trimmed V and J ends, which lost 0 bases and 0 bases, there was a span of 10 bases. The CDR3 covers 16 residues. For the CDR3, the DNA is TGTGCCAGCTCACCACCGATACGGGAGAGCACAGATACGCAGTATTTT. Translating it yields CASSPPIRESTDTQYF.

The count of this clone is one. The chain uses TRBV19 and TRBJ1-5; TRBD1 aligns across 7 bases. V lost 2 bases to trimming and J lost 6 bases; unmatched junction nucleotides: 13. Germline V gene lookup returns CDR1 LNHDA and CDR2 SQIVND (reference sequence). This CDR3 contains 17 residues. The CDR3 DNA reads TGTGCCAGTAGTATACTGGGCACAGGGGCCAGAGGTCAGCCCCAGCATTTT. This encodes CASSILGTGARGQPQHF.

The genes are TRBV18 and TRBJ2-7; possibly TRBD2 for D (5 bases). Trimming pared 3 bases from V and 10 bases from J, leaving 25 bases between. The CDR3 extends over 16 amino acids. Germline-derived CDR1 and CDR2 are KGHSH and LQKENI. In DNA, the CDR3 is TGTGCCAGCTCACCCCTTCCAGGTGGGCTAGCTACATCCCAGTACTTC. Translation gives CASSPLPGGLATSQYF.

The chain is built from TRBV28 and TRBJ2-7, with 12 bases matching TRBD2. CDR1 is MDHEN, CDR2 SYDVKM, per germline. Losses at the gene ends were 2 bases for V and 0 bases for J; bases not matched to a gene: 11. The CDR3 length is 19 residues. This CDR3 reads CASSLTITLTSGSSYEQYF. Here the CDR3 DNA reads TGTGCCAGCAGTTTAACCATCACTTTGACTAGCGGGAGCTCCTACGAGCAGTACTTC.

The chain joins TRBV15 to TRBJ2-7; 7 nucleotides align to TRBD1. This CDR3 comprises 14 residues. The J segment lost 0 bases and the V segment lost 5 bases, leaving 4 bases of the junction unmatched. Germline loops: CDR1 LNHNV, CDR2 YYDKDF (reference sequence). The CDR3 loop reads CATSDRDSSYEQYF. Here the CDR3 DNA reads TGTGCCACCAGCGACCGGGACAGCTCCTACGAGCAGTACTTC.

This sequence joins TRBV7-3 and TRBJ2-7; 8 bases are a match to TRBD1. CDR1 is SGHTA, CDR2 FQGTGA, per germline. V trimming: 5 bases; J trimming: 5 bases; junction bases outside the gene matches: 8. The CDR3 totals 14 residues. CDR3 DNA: TGTGCCAGCAGCCCGGGACAGGCGCCCAACGAGCAGTACTTC. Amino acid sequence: CASSPGQAPNEQYF.

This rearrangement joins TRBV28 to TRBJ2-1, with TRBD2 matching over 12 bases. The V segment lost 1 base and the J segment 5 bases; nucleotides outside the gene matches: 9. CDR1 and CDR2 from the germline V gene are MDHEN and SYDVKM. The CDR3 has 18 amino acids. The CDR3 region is CASSLLPSGRGANNEQFF. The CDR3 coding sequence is TGTGCCAGCAGTTTATTGCCTAGCGGGAGGGGGGCGAACAATGAGCAGTTCTTC.

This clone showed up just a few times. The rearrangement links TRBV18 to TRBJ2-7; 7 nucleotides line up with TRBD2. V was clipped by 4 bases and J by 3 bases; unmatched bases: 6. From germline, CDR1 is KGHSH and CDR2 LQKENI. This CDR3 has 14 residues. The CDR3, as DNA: TGTGCCAGCTCACAACTCCCGGGGGGCTACGAGCAGTACTTC. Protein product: CASSQLPGGYEQYF.

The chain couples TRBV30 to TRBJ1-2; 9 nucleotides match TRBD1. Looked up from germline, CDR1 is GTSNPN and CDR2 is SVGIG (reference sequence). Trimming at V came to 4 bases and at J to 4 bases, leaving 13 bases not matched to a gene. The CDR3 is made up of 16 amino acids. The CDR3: CAWTPGDRVTLYGYTF. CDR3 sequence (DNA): TGTGCCTGGACCCCCGGGGACAGGGTTACCCTCTATGGCTACACCTTC. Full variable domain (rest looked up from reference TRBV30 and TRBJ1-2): SQTIHQWPATLVQPVGSPLSLECTVEGTSNPNLYWYRQAAGRGLQLLFYSVGIGQISSEVPQNLSASRPQDRQFILSSKKLLLSDSGFYLCAWTPGDRVTLYGYTFGSGTRLTVV.

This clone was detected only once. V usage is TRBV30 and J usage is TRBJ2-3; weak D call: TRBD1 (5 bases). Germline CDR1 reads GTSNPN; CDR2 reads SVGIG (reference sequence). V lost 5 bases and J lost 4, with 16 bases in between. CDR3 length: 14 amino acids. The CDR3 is CAWGTQGWADTQYF. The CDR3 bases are TGTGCCTGGGGAACGCAGGGTTGGGCAGATACGCAGTATTTT.

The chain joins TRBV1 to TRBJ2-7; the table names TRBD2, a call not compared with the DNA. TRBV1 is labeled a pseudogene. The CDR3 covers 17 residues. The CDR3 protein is CTSSPLGPLAGEREQYF. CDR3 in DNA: TGCACCAGCAGCCCGCTCGGGCCGCTAGCGGGAGAAAGGGAGCAGTACTTC.